The 32 T cell receptor beta chains in this list originate from one sample, sequenced in a study of lymphopenia after photon versus proton radiotherapy. Clones were sequenced by immunoSEQ multiplex PCR, and TCRdb holds only the in-frame ones, with some missing. The repertoire holds 30,000 to 45,000 clones, with about 83% as singletons. The sequences come from peripheral blood, collected from a patient treated with photon-based radiotherapy. These receptors all stem from a man aged 50 to 60 with gastric cancer.

CDR3 sequence: CASSRTVSNTEAFF. CDR3 sequence (DNA): TGTGCCAGCAGTCGGACAGTTTCAAACACTGAAGCTTTCTTT. The V gene is TRBV28, the J gene TRBJ1-1, with D possibly being TRBD1 (6 bases). Germline V gene lookup returns CDR1 MDHEN and CDR2 SYDVKM. The V and J ends lost 5 bases and 2 bases respectively, with 12 bases between them. CDR3 length equals 14 residues.

V is TRBV11-2 and J is TRBJ2-1, with D tentatively TRBD1 (5 bases). CDR3 size: 16 residues. Between the trimmed V and J ends, which lost 3 bases and 6 bases, there was a span of 18 bases. Germline V gene sequence: CDR1 SGHAT, CDR2 FQNNGV. The CDR3 DNA reads TGTGCCAGCAGCTTTTACCGAGCACAGGACGGCAATGAGCAGTTCTTC. This gives the protein CASSFYRAQDGNEQFF.

V usage is TRBV28 and J usage is TRBJ2-7, with TRBD2 as a possible D gene (6 bases). Germline-derived CDR1 and CDR2 are MDHEN and SYDVKM. The length of the CDR3 is 14 residues. V shed 3 bases and J shed 2 bases, with 11 bases lying between them. The CDR3 DNA is TGTGCCAGCAGTTTTTCAGCTAGCGCCTACGAGCAGTACTTC. This gives the protein CASSFSASAYEQYF.

The rearrangement links TRBV14 to TRBJ2-1; D unclear. Trimming shortened V by 0 bases and J by 7 bases, and 16 bases separated the two germline ends. The CDR3 consists of 16 residues. The germline gives CDR1 SGHDN, CDR2 FVKESK. The CDR3 DNA follows: TGTGCCAGCAGCCAAGATCTCACCTACTATCGGAATGAGCAGTTCTTC. It is translated as CASSQDLTYYRNEQFF.

CDR3 loop: CASSRDASSYEQYF. Written as DNA, the CDR3 is TGCGCCAGCAGTAGGGACGCAAGCTCCTACGAGCAGTACTTC. The genes are TRBV10-1 and TRBJ2-7; D is tentatively TRBD1 or TRBD2 (5 bases each). V was clipped by 5 bases and J by 0 bases, with 11 bases between them. The CDR3 contains 14 residues. In germline, CDR1 is WNHNN, CDR2 SYGVQD (reference sequence).

The chain combines TRBV4-1 with TRBJ2-2; 12 bases are shared with TRBD2. V was clipped by 6 bases and J by 7 bases; unmatched bases: 9. The CDR3 runs to 16 residues. CDR1 is MGHRA and CDR2 is YSYEKL in the germline V gene. The CDR3 DNA is TGCGCCAGCAGGAACCCTAGCGGGAGGGCCGGCGGGGAGCTGTTTTTT. Its protein is CASRNPSGRAGGELFF.

The J gene is TRBJ2-1, the V gene TRBV28, with TRBD1 matching 7 bases. The germline gives CDR1 MDHEN, CDR2 SYDVKM. The ends lost 5 bases at V and 8 bases at J; junction bases unmatched: 12. CDR3 length equals 15 residues. The CDR3 is CASSDGTVSGHEQFF. The CDR3 DNA is TGTGCCAGCAGTGATGGGACAGTCTCGGGCCATGAGCAGTTCTTC. Full variable domain (missing parts from reference TRBV28 and TRBJ2-1): DVKVTQSSRYLVKRTGEKVFLECVQDMDHENMFWYRQDPGLGLRLIYFSYDVKMKEKGDIPEGYSVSREKKERFSLILESASTNQTSMYLCASSDGTVSGHEQFFGPGTRLTVL.

This clone has only one observation. The V and J genes are TRBV27 and TRBJ1-1; TRBD1 aligns across 9 bases. The germline V gene encodes CDR1 MNHEY and CDR2 SMNVEV (reference sequence). V trimming: 5 bases; J trimming: 1 base; junction bases outside the gene matches: 5. The CDR3 extends over 15 amino acids. CDR3 sequence (DNA): TGTGCCAGCAGTAACAGGGGGCCCAAGAACACTGAAGCTTTCTTT. This encodes CASSNRGPKNTEAFF.

The chain carries TRBV25-1 and TRBJ2-3; D uncertain. Trimming pared 3 bases from V and 7 bases from J, leaving 20 bases between. Germline CDR1 MGHDK, CDR2 SYGVNS. This CDR3 contains 16 residues. CDR3 sequence: CASSDPAHGSQNTQYF. The CDR3 nucleotides read TGTGCCAGCAGTGACCCCGCGCACGGTAGCCAGAATACGCAGTATTTT. The full variable domain, completed using reference TRBV25-1 and TRBJ2-3, is EADIYQTPRYLVIGTGKKITLECSQTMGHDKMYWYQQDPGMELHLIHYSYGVNSTEKGDLSSESTVSRIRTEHFPLTLESARPSHTSQYLCASSDPAHGSQNTQYFGPGTRLTVL.

The V gene is TRBV6-5, the J gene TRBJ1-2; no reliable D call. Trimming took 2 bases from V and 2 from J, leaving 9 bases between them. Looked up from germline, CDR1 is MNHEY and CDR2 is SVGAGI. This CDR3 is 14 amino acids long. In DNA, the CDR3 is TGTGCCAGCAGTTACGGCGGTCTAAACTATGGCTACACCTTC. This sequence encodes CASSYGGLNYGYTF.

This clone has just a few counts. The chain employs TRBV29-1 and TRBJ2-1; 7 nucleotides align to TRBD2. Trimming cost V 6 bases and J 0 bases; bases outside gene matches: 8. CDR3 length equals 15 residues. Germline CDR1 and CDR2: SQVTM and ANQGSEA. Here the CDR3 reads CSVPDSGDSYNEQFF. CDR3 bases: TGCAGCGTGCCAGACAGCGGGGACTCCTACAATGAGCAGTTCTTC.

This rearrangement joins TRBV9 to TRBJ2-1; D remains ambiguous. The germline V gene has CDR1 SGDLS and CDR2 YYNGEE. The ends were cut back, 2 bases at V and 1 base at J, with 10 bases in the middle. The CDR3 has 15 amino acids. CDR3 region: CASSVSPSSYNEQFF. The CDR3 coding sequence is TGTGCCAGCAGCGTGAGCCCCTCGTCCTACAATGAGCAGTTCTTC.

The chain carries TRBV28 and TRBJ1-2; possible D gene TRBD1, 6 bases. Trimming took 3 bases from V and 4 from J, leaving 15 bases between them. This CDR3 has 15 residues. Per germline, CDR1 MDHEN and CDR2 SYDVKM. CDR3 nucleotide sequence: TGTGCCAGCAGTTTCCAATGGACAGCGACCTATGGCTACACCTTC. Amino acids: CASSFQWTATYGYTF.

V usage is TRBV28 and J usage is TRBJ2-1; D might be TRBD2 (6 bases). Germline CDR1 is MDHEN and CDR2 is SYDVKM. This CDR3 comprises 14 residues. V was trimmed by 2 bases and J by 10 bases, leaving 15 bases between them. The CDR3 is CASSLTRAGGEQFF. The CDR3 coding sequence is TGTGCCAGCAGTTTAACTAGGGCCGGGGGAGAGCAGTTCTTC. Supplemented by reference TRBV28 and TRBJ2-1, the full variable domain reads DVKVTQSSRYLVKRTGEKVFLECVQDMDHENMFWYRQDPGLGLRLIYFSYDVKMKEKGDIPEGYSVSREKKERFSLILESASTNQTSMYLCASSLTRAGGEQFFGPGTRLTVL.

V is TRBV7-2 and J is TRBJ2-2, with TRBD1 matching 8 bases. CDR3 length equals 14 residues. Trimming at V came to 4 bases and at J to 5 bases, leaving 3 bases not matched to a gene. Germline V gene data show CDR1 as SGHTA and CDR2 as FQGNSA. The CDR3 DNA sequence: TGTGCCAGCAGCTCCCGACAGGGGACCGGGGAGCTGTTTTTT. As protein: CASSSRQGTGELFF.

The CDR3 DNA is TGTGCCAGCAGCCCAGGGTTAGGGACAGCTTTCTTT. Translation gives CASSPGLGTAFF. This sequence joins TRBV7-2 and TRBJ1-1; the D gene is possibly TRBD1 (5 bases). The V gene's germline CDR1 is SGHTA and CDR2 FQGNSA. The germline V and J ends were trimmed by 5 bases and 10 bases, with 14 bases remaining between them. CDR3 length: 12 residues. The full variable domain, completed using reference TRBV7-2 and TRBJ1-1, is GAGVSQSPSNKVTEKGKDVELRCDPISGHTALYWYRQSLGQGLEFLIYFQGNSAPDKSGLPSDRFSAERTGGSVSTLTIQRTQQEDSAVYLCASSPGLGTAFFGQGTRLTVV.

The chain employs TRBV19 and TRBJ2-7, with 8 bases identical to TRBD1. Germline CDR1 LNHDA, CDR2 SQIVND (reference sequence). V lost 11 bases, J lost 3 bases, and 9 bases stayed unmatched. The CDR3 consists of 13 residues. The CDR3 loop reads CARLWDRYYEQYF. The DNA for the CDR3 is TGTGCCCGACTGTGGGACAGGTACTACGAGCAGTACTTC.

CDR3 nucleotides: TGTGCCAGCAGCCAGTCGATTTGGAGGAGGGGAGAGACCCAGTACTTC. Amino acids: CASSQSIWRRGETQYF. This chain links TRBV7-9 with TRBJ2-5; TRBD2 is a possible D gene (6 bases). The CDR3 has 16 residues. Germline V lookup: CDR1 SEHNR, CDR2 FQNEAQ (reference sequence). The germline V and J ends were trimmed by 5 bases and 4 bases, with 20 bases remaining between them.

With respect to this clone: This may arise from a read error, as a much more abundant clone is one base away. The rearrangement joins TRBV5-1 to TRBJ2-2, with D maybe TRBD2 (5 bases). In germline, CDR1 is SGHRS, CDR2 YFSETQ. The CDR3 runs 14 residues. V lost 2 bases to trimming and J lost 1 base, with 6 bases between them. CDR3 sequence reads: CASSFGGNTGELFF. The CDR3 DNA sequence: TGCGCCAGCAGCTTTGGAGGGAACACCGGGGAGCTGTTTTTT.

V and J are TRBV7-9 and TRBJ2-5, with D tentatively TRBD1 (6 bases). Trimming cost V 4 bases and J 2 bases, with 23 bases left between them. The CDR3 spans 18 residues. CDR1 and CDR2 from the germline V gene are SEHNR and FQNEAQ (reference sequence). CDR3 region: CASSSLEVGQGQQETQYF. In DNA form, the CDR3 reads TGTGCCAGCAGCTCCCTAGAAGTGGGGCAGGGGCAGCAAGAGACCCAGTACTTC.

J is TRBJ2-1 and V is TRBV29-1; TRBD2 is a possible D gene (5 bases). V was clipped by 5 bases and J by 6 bases, with 14 bases between them. The germline CDR1 and CDR2 sequences are SQVTM and ANQGSEA. This CDR3 is 13 amino acids long. The CDR3 is CSVRTPSGNEQFF. CDR3 coding DNA: TGCAGCGTTAGGACTCCCTCCGGCAATGAGCAGTTCTTC.

The chain links TRBV7-3 to TRBJ2-2, with D perhaps matching TRBD1 (6 bases). CDR1 is SGHTA and CDR2 is FQGTGA in the germline V gene. Trimming took off 4 bases at V and 1 base at J, with 10 bases between the two ends. The CDR3 runs 15 residues. The DNA of the CDR3 is TGTGCCAGCAGCTCGGGACACCTGAACACCGGGGAGCTGTTTTTT. Residues: CASSSGHLNTGELFF.

The J gene is TRBJ2-1, the V gene TRBV19; D could derive from TRBD1 or TRBD2 (5 bases each). Germline V gene lookup returns CDR1 LNHDA and CDR2 SQIVND (reference sequence). Trimming stripped 1 base from V and 2 bases from J, with 9 bases between. CDR3 length: 15 residues. DNA of the CDR3: TGTGCCAGTAGTATAGGTAGGGGACCCTACAATGAGCAGTTCTTC. Its protein is CASSIGRGPYNEQFF.

The chain links TRBV30 to TRBJ2-3; 10 bases fit TRBD2. The CDR3 contains 18 residues. Losses at the gene ends were 1 base for V and 2 bases for J; bases not matched to a gene: 12. CDR1 is GTSNPN, CDR2 SVGIG, per germline (reference sequence). DNA of the CDR3: TGTGCCTGGAGTGGTTGGGCTAGCGGGAGAGATTACACAGATACGCAGTATTTT. This sequence encodes CAWSGWASGRDYTDTQYF.

V gene TRBV7-6 combines with J gene TRBJ2-1, with D hard to call. CDR1 SGHVS and CDR2 FNYEAQ come from the germline V gene. Trimming took off 5 bases at V and 4 bases at J, with 12 bases between the two ends. The CDR3 covers 14 residues. This chain's CDR3 is CASSQFLGYNEQFF. Here the CDR3 DNA reads TGTGCCAGCAGCCAATTCCTAGGGTACAATGAGCAGTTCTTC. Using reference TRBV7-6 and TRBJ2-1 for the parts outside the CDR3, the full variable domain is GAGVSQSPRYKVTKRGQDVALRCDPISGHVSLYWYRQALGQGPEFLTYFNYEAQQDKSGLPNDRFSAERPEGSISTLTIQRTEQRDSAMYRCASSQFLGYNEQFFGPGTRLTVL.

The CDR3 here is CAWSGGGELFF. In DNA form, the CDR3 reads TGTGCCTGGAGTGGCGGCGGGGAGCTGTTTTTT. The V and J genes are TRBV30 and TRBJ2-2; D is uncertain. The CDR3 runs 11 residues. Trimming took off 1 base at V and 7 bases at J, with 4 bases between the two ends. CDR1 is GTSNPN, CDR2 SVGIG, per germline (reference sequence).

The chain recombines TRBV7-2 with TRBJ1-5; D uncertain. The germline V gene has CDR1 SGHTA and CDR2 FQGNSA. The length of the CDR3 is 14 residues. Trimming left V 1 base short and J 8 bases short, with 12 bases between. CDR3 sequence: CASSLGGFREPQHF. The CDR3 DNA is TGTGCCAGCAGCTTAGGAGGGTTCCGAGAGCCCCAGCATTTT.

The CDR3 coding sequence is TGCGCCAGCAGCTTGCTAGCGGGAGACCATCAGTACTTC. Amino acids: CASSLLAGDHQYF. The V call is TRBV5-1, the J call TRBJ2-4; 10 bases align to TRBD2. Germline assignment: CDR1 SGHRS and CDR2 YFSETQ. V was pared by 1 base and J by 12 bases, with 4 bases of the junction left unmatched. There are 13 residues in the CDR3.

The chain has TRBV19 and TRBJ2-3; 13 bases agree with TRBD2. This CDR3 has 16 amino acids. Per germline, CDR1 LNHDA and CDR2 SQIVND (reference sequence). The junction had 13 bases not matched to a gene; V was cut back by 7 bases and J by 9 bases. The CDR3 bases are TGTGCCAGTACCCCCGGGACTAGCGGGAACAAGCGAACGCAGTATTTT. Translation: CASTPGTSGNKRTQYF.

CDR3 sequence reads: CASSWHEGTNTEAFF. CDR3 coding DNA: TGTGCCAGCAGTTGGCACGAAGGTACGAACACTGAAGCTTTCTTT. V and J are TRBV6-6 and TRBJ1-1; D remains ambiguous. Looked up from germline, CDR1 is MNHNY and CDR2 is SVGAGI (reference sequence). The CDR3 runs 15 residues. With 4 bases removed from V and 1 base from J, the gap between germline ends came to 13 bases.

The chain uses TRBV7-1 and TRBJ1-2; tentatively, D is TRBD1 (6 bases). TRBV7-1 carries the ORF label, with uncertain function. V lost 4 bases and J 3 bases, leaving 18 bases between the germline ends. This CDR3 has 16 residues. DNA for the CDR3: TGTGCCAGCAGCTTGGAGGGGGTGGACTCGGACTATGGCTACACCTTC. Amino acid sequence: CASSLEGVDSDYGYTF.

This clone was observed a single time. J is TRBJ2-3 and V is TRBV5-5, with D possibly being TRBD2 (6 bases). The CDR3 length is 16 residues. Germline V gene sequence: CDR1 SGHKS, CDR2 YYEKEE (reference sequence). V was trimmed by 4 bases and J by 2 bases, leaving 17 bases between them. The DNA for the CDR3 is TGTGCCAGCAGCCCAGGACTGAGCGGGCTCACAGATACGCAGTATTTT. It yields the protein CASSPGLSGLTDTQYF.